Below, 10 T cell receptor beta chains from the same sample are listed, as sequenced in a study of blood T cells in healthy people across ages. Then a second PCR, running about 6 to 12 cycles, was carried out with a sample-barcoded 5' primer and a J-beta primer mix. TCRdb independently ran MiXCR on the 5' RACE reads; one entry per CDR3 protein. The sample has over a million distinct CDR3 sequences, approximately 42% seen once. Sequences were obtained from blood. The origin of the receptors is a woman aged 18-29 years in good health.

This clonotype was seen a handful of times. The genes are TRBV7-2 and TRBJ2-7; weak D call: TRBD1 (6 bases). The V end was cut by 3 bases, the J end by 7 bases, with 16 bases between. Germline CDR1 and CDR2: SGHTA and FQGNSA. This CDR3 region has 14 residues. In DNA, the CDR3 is TGTGCCAGCAGCTTGAATGGCAGGGGCGATGAGCAGTACTTC. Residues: CASSLNGRGDEQYF.

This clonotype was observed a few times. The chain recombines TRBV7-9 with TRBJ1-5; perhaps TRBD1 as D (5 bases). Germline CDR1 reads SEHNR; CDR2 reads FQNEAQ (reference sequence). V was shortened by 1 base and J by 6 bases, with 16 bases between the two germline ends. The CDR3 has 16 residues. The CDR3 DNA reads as TGTGCCAGCAGCTTAGTCGGGGGTCCCAGACCTCAGCCCCAGCATTTT. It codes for CASSLVGGPRPQPQHF.

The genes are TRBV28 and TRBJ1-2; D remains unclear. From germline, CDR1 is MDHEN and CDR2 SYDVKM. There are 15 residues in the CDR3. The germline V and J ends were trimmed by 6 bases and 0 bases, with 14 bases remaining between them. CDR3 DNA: TGTGCCAGCAGCCGTCGGGCGGAAGCTAACTATGGCTACACCTTC. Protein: CASSRRAEANYGYTF.

The CDR3 loop reads CASSPRDVDGYTF. CDR3 DNA sequence: TGTGCCAGCTCACCAAGGGACGTCGATGGCTACACCTTC. V usage is TRBV18 and J usage is TRBJ1-2, with D possibly matching TRBD1 (5 bases). The V end lost 2 bases, the J end lost 6 bases, and 10 bases lay between the germline ends. Germline loops: CDR1 KGHSH, CDR2 LQKENI. CDR3 length equals 13 residues.

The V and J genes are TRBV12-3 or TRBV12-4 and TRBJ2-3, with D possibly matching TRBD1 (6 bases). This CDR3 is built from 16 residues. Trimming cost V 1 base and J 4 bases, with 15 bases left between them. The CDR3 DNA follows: TGTGCCAGCAGTTTAGAGTGGGGGCAGGGCCCAGATACGCAGTATTTT. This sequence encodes CASSLEWGQGPDTQYF.

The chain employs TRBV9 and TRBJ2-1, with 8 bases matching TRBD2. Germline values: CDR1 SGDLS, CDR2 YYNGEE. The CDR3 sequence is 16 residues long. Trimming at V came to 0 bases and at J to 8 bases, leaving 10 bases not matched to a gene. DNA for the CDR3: TGTGCCAGCAGCGTAGGCCCAGCGGGGGAGGGCGATGAGCAGTTCTTC. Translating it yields CASSVGPAGEGDEQFF.

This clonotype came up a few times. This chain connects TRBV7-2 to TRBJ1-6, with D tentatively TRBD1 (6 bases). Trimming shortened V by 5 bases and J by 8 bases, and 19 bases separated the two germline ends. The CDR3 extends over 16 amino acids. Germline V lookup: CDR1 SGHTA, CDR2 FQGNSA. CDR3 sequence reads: CASSLVLDSWDSPLHF. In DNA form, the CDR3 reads TGTGCCAGCAGCCTCGTTTTGGACAGCTGGGATTCACCCCTCCACTTT.

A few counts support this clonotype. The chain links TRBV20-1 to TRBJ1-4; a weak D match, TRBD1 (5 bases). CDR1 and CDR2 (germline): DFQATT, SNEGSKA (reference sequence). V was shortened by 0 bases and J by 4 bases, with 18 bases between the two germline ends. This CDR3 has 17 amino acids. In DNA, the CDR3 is TGCAGTGCTAGAGAGGGCGGGGGTCAGGGCCTTAATGAAAAACTGTTTTTT. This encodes CSAREGGGQGLNEKLFF.

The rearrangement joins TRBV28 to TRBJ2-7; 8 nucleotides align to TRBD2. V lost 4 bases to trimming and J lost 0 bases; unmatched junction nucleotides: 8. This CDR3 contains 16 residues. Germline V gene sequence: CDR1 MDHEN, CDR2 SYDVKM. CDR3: CASSSHGSGGSYEQYF. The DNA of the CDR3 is TGTGCCAGCAGTTCACACGGAAGCGGGGGCTCCTACGAGCAGTACTTC. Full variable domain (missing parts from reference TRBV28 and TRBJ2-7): DVKVTQSSRYLVKRTGEKVFLECVQDMDHENMFWYRQDPGLGLRLIYFSYDVKMKEKGDIPEGYSVSREKKERFSLILESASTNQTSMYLCASSSHGSGGSYEQYFGPGTRLTVT.

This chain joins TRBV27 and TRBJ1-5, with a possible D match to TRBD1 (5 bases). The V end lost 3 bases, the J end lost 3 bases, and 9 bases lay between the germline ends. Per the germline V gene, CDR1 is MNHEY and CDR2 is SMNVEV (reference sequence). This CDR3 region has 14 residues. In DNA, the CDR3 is TGTGCCAGCAGTTTCTCCAGGGTCAATCAGCCCCAGCATTTT. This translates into CASSFSRVNQPQHF.